Included here is one TCR beta chain sequence, with context. This record comes from a study of blood T cell repertoires in COVID-19. Background on the study: Material from acute and convalescent COVID-19 was sourced from the United States, Italy and Spain.

Some clones are missing from TCRdb's copy, which holds only in-frame ones; the method was immunoSEQ multiplex PCR. The top ten hold 1.8% of the sample, which has just over 300,000 clones, about 90% seen once. The CDR3 runs to 13 residues. V was pared by 3 bases and J by 5 bases, with 1 base of the junction left unmatched. Germline V gene data show CDR1 as SGHNT and CDR2 as YYREEE (reference sequence). This sequence originates from a woman between 25 and 40 years old with COVID-19, enrolled during active disease. The chain carries TRBV5-4 and TRBJ2-3; 9 bases line up with TRBD1. Sequenced sample: peripheral blood. CDR3 residues: CASSSDRGDTQYF. Written as DNA, the CDR3 is TGTGCCAGCAGCTCGGACAGGGGAGATACGCAGTATTTT.